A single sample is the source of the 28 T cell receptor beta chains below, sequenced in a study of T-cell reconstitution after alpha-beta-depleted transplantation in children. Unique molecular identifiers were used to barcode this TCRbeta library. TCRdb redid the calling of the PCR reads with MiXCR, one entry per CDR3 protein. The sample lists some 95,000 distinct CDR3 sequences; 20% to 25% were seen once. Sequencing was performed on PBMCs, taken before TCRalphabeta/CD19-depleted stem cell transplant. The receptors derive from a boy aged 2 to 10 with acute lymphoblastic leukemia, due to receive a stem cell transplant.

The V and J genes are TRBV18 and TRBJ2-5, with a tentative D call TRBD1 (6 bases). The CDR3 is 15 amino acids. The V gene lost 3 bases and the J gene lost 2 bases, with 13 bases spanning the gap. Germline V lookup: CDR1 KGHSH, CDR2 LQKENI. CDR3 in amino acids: CASSPLGQPQETQYF. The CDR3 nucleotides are TGTGCCAGCTCACCTTTGGGACAACCTCAAGAGACCCAGTACTTC.

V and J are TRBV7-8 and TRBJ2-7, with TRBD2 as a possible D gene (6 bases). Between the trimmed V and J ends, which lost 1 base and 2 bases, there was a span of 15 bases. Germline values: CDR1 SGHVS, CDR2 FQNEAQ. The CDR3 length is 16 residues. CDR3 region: CASSLGGTALTYEQYF. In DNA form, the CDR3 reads TGTGCCAGCAGCTTAGGCGGGACTGCCCTTACCTACGAGCAGTACTTC.

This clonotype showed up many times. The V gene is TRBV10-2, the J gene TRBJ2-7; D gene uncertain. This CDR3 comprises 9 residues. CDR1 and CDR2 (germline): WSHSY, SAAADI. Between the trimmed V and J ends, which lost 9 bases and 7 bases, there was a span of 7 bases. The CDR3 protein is CARRKEQYF. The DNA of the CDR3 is TGCGCCAGGCGTAAGGAGCAGTACTTC.

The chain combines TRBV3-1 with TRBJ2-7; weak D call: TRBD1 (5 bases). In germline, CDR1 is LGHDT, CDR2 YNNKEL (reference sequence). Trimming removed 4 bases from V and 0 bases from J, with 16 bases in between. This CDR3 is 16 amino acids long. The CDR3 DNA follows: TGTGCCAGCAGCCGTAGGTTCCCAGGGATCTCCTACGAGCAGTACTTC. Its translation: CASSRRFPGISYEQYF.

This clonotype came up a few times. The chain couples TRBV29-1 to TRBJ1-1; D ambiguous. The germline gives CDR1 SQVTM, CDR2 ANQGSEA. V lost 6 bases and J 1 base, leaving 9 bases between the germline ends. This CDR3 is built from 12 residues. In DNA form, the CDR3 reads TGCAGCGTCCTTAGACAGAACACTGAAGCTTTCTTT. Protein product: CSVLRQNTEAFF.

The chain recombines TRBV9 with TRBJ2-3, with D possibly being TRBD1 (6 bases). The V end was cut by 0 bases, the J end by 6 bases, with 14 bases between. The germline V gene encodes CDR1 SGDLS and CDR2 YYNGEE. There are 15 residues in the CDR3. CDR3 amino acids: CASSVGSRGLDTQYF. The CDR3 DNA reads TGTGCCAGCAGCGTAGGCAGCAGGGGTCTGGATACGCAGTATTTT. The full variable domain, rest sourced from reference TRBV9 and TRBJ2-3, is DSGVTQTPKHLITATGQRVTLRCSPRSGDLSVYWYQQSLDQGLQFLIQYYNGEERAKGNILERFSAQQFPDLHSELNLSSLELGDSALYFCASSVGSRGLDTQYFGPGTRLTVL.

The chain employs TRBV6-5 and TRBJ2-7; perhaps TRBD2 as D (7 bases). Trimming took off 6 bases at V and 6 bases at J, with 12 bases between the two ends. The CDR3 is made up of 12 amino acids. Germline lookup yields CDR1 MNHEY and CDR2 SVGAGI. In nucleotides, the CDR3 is TGTGCCAGCAGCCCGGGGGGCTCCGAGCAGTACTTC. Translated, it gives CASSPGGSEQYF.

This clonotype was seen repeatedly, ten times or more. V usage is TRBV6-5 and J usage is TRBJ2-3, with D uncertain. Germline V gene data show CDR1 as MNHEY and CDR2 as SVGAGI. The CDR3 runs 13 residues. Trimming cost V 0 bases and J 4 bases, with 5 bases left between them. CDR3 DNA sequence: TGTGCCAGCAGTTACTCGCTGGCAGATACGCAGTATTTT. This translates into CASSYSLADTQYF.

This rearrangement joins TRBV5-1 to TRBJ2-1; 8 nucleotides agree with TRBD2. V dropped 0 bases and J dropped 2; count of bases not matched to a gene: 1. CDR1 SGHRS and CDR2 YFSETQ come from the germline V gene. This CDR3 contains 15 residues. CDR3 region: CASSLGSGAYNEQFF. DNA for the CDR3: TGCGCCAGCAGCTTGGGTAGCGGGGCCTACAATGAGCAGTTCTTC.

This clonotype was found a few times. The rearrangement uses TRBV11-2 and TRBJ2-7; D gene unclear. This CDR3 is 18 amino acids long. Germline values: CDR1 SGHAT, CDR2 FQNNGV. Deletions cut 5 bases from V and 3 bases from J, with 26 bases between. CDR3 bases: TGTGCCAGCAGCACCTACTTAGTGACCCCCACTGCAGTCTACGAGCAGTACTTC. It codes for CASSTYLVTPTAVYEQYF. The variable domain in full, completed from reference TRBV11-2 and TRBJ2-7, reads EAGVAQSPRYKIIEKRQSVAFWCNPISGHATLYWYQQILGQGPKLLIQFQNNGVVDDSQLPKDRFSAERLKGVDSTLKIQPAKLEDSAVYLCASSTYLVTPTAVYEQYFGPGTRLTVT.

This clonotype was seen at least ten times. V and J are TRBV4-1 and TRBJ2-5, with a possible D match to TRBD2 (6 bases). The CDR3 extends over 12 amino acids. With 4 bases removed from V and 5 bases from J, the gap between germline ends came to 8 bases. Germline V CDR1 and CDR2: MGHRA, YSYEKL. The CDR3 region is CASSPSGETQYF. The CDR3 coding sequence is TGCGCCAGCAGCCCAAGCGGGGAGACCCAGTACTTC.

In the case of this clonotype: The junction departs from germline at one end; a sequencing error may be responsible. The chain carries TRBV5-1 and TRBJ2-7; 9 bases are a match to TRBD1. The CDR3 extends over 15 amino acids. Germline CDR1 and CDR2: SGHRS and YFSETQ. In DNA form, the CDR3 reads TGCGCCAGCAGCTTGGATGGGACAGGGTACTACGAGCAGCACTTC. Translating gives CASSLDGTGYYEQHF.

CDR3 in amino acids: CASSHQRQGVYEQYF. DNA for the CDR3: TGTGCCAGCAGTCACCAACGACAGGGGGTGTACGAGCAGTACTTC. The chain employs TRBV27 and TRBJ2-7; 9 nucleotides line up with TRBD1. The CDR3 has 15 amino acids. Germline-derived CDR1 and CDR2 are MNHEY and SMNVEV (reference sequence). Unmatched junction bases numbered 9, after V lost 5 bases and J lost 4 bases.

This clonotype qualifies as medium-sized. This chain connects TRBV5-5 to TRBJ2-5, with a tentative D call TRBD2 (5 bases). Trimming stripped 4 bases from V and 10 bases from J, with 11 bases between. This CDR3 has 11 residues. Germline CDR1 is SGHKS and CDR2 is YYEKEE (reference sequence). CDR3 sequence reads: CASSPGRDQYF. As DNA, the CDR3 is TGTGCCAGCAGCCCCGGCCGGGACCAGTACTTC.

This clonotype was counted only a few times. The CDR3 spells CASSPTPDGGTQYF. CDR3 bases: TGTGCCAGCAGTCCTACACCGGACGGGGGGACCCAGTACTTC. The genes are TRBV28 and TRBJ2-5; perhaps TRBD2 as D (6 bases). Trimming took off 5 bases at V and 7 bases at J, with 17 bases between the two ends. The CDR3 spans 14 residues. Germline lookup yields CDR1 MDHEN and CDR2 SYDVKM. Drawing the rest from reference TRBV28 and TRBJ2-5, the complete variable domain is DVKVTQSSRYLVKRTGEKVFLECVQDMDHENMFWYRQDPGLGLRLIYFSYDVKMKEKGDIPEGYSVSREKKERFSLILESASTNQTSMYLCASSPTPDGGTQYFGPGTRLLVL.

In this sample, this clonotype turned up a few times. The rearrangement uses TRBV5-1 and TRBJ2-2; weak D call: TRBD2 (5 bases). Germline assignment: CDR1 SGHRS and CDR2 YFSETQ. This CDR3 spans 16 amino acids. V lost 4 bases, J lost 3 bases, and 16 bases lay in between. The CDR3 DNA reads TGCGCCAGCAGCCCCAGAGGGTTATCGCACACCGGGGAGCTGTTTTTT. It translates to CASSPRGLSHTGELFF. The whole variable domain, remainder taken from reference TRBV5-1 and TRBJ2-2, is KAGVTQTPRYLIKTRGQQVTLSCSPISGHRSVSWYQQTPGQGLQFLFEYFSETQRNKGNFPGRFSGRQFSNSRSEMNVSTLELGDSALYLCASSPRGLSHTGELFFGEGSRLTVL.

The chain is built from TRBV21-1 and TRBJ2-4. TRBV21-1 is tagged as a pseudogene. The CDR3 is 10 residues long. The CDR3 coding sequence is TGTGCCAGCAGCACAAACATTCAGTACTTC. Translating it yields CASSTNIQYF.

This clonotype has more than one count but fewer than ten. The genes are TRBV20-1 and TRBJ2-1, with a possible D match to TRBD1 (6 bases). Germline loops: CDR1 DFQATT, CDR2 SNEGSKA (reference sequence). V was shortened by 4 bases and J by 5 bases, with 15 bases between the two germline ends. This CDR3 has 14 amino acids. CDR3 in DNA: TGCAGTGCTAAAGGGACATACGAACACAATGAGCAGTTCTTC. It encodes CSAKGTYEHNEQFF.

The CDR3 spells CASGGAEVSETQYF. For the CDR3, the DNA is TGTGCCAGTGGGGGCGCGGAGGTGTCGGAGACCCAGTACTTC. The chain has TRBV9 and TRBJ2-5, with TRBD1 as a possible D gene (6 bases). Germline V gives CDR1 SGDLS, CDR2 YYNGEE. The ends were cut back, 8 bases at V and 5 bases at J, with 19 bases in the middle. The CDR3 length is 14 residues.

Here the CDR3 DNA reads TGTGCCAGCAGTTCCAATTTTCGGACTAGGCCGAATGAGCAGTTCTTC. Encoded protein: CASSSNFRTRPNEQFF. The chain uses TRBV6-2 or TRBV6-3 and TRBJ2-1, with TRBD2 identical over 7 bases. The germline CDR1 and CDR2 sequences are MNHEY and SVGEGT. CDR3 size: 16 residues. J lost 7 bases, V lost 4 bases, and 13 bases had no gene match.

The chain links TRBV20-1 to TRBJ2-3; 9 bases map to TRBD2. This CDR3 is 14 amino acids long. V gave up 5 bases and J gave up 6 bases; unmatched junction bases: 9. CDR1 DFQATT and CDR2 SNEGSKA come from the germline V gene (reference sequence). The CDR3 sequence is CSASTSGGVDTQYF. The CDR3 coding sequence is TGCAGTGCTTCGACTAGCGGAGGGGTCGATACGCAGTATTTT.

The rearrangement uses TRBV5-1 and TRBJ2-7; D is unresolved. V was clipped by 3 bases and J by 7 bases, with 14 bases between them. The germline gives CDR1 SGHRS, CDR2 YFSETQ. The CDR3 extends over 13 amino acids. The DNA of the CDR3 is TGCGCCAGCAGCTGGGGAACTACGTCGGAGCAGTACTTC. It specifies CASSWGTTSEQYF.

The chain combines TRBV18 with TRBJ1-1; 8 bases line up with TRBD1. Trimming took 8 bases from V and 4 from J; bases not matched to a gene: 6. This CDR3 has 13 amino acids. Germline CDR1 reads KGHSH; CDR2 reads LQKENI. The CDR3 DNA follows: TGTGCCAGCCTCAGGGGGCTCTCCACTGAAGCTTTCTTT. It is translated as CASLRGLSTEAFF. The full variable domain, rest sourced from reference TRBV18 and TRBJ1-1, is NAGVMQNPRHLVRRRGQEARLRCSPMKGHSHVYWYRQLPEEGLKFMVYLQKENIIDESGMPKERFSAEFPKEGPSILRIQQVVRGDSAAYFCASLRGLSTEAFFGQGTRLTVV.

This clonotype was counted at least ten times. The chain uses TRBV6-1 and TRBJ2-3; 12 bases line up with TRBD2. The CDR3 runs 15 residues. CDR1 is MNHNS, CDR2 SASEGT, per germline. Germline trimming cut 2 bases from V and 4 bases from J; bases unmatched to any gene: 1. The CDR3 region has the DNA TGTGCCAGCAGTGAACTAGCGGGAGGGCCAGATACGCAGTATTTT. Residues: CASSELAGGPDTQYF.

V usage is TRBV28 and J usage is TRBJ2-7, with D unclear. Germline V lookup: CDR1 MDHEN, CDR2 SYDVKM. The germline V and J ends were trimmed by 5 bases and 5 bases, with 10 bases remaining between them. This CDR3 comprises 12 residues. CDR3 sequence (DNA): TGTGCCAGCAGTCCTCCTACCCACGAGCAGTACTTC. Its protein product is CASSPPTHEQYF. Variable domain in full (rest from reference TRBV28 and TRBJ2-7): DVKVTQSSRYLVKRTGEKVFLECVQDMDHENMFWYRQDPGLGLRLIYFSYDVKMKEKGDIPEGYSVSREKKERFSLILESASTNQTSMYLCASSPPTHEQYFGPGTRLTVT.

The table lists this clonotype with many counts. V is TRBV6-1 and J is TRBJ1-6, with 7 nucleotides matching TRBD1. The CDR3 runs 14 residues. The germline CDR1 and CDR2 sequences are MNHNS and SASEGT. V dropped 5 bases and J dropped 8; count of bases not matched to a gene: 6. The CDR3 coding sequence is TGTGCCAGCAGTCGAGGGGGCATGGATTCACCCCTCCACTTT. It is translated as CASSRGGMDSPLHF.

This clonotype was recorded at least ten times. The CDR3 loop is CASSSRQGAPGTGELFF. CDR3 coding DNA: TGTGCCAGCAGTTCGAGACAGGGGGCGCCAGGAACCGGGGAGCTGTTTTTT. The V gene is TRBV28, the J gene TRBJ2-2, with 10 nucleotides matching TRBD1. There are 17 residues in the CDR3. CDR1 MDHEN and CDR2 SYDVKM come from the germline V gene. V dropped 4 bases and J dropped 5; count of bases not matched to a gene: 10.

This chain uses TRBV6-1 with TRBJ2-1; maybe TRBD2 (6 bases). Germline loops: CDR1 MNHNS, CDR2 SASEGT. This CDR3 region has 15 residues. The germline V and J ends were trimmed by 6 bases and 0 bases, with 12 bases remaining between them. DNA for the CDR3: TGTGCCAGCAGCCGGGGACTGGGCTCCTACAATGAGCAGTTCTTC. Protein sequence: CASSRGLGSYNEQFF.